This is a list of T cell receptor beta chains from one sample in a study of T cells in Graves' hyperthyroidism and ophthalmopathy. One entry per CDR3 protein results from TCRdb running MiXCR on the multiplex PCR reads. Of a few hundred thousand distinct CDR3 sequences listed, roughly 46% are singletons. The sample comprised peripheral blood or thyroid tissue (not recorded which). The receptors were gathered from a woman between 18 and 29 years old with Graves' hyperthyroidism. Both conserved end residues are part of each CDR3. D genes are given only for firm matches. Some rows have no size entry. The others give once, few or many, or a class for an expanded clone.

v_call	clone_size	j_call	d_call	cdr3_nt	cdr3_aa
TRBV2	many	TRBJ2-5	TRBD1	TGTGCCAGCAGTCGGGGGACAGGGCTGGAGACCCAGTACTTC	CASSRGTGLETQYF
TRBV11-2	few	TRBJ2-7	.	TGTGCCAGCCGAAAAGGGGGTTTTGGGGGAGGGCCCCGTTACGAGCAGTACTTC	CASRKGGFGGGPRYEQYF
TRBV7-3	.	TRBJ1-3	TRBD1	TGTGCCAGCAGCACCCAAGGGGGCTTGAACACCATATATTTT	CASSTQGGLNTIYF
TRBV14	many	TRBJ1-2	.	TGTGCCAGCAGCCGCGGGGGGCGACACTATGGCTACACCTTC	CASSRGGRHYGYTF
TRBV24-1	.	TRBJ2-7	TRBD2	TGTGCCACCAGTGAAGGGCTGGCGGGAGGAATTGCCGGGCAGTACTTC	CATSEGLAGGIAGQYF
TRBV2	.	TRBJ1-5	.	TGTGCCAGCAGGACGACTAGCGGGATGTACAATCAGCCCCAGCATTTT	CASRTTSGMYNQPQHF
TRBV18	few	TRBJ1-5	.	TGTGCCAGCTCACCACCGGCACAGGGAGGATATGACCAGCCCCAGCATTTT	CASSPPAQGGYDQPQHF
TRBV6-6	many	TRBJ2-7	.	TGTGCCAGCATCGGGACAACCTACGAGCAGTACTTC	CASIGTTYEQYF
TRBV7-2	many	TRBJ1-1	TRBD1	TGTGCCAGCAGCAGGGACAGGACGAACACTGAAGCTTTCTTT	CASSRDRTNTEAFF
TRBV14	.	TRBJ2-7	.	TGTGCCAGCAGGCTAGGTGCCGGGTACGAGCAGTACTTC	CASRLGAGYEQYF
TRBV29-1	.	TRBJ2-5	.	TGCAGCGTAGCCTCGATCGCGGAGACCCAGTACTTC	CSVASIAETQYF
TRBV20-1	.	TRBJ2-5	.	TGCAGTGCCACCCCCGAACGGGAGACCCAGTACTTC	CSATPERETQYF
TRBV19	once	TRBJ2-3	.	TGTGCCAGTAGTATCCGGGACCACACAGATACGCAGTATTTT	CASSIRDHTDTQYF
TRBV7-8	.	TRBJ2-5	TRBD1	TGTGCCAGCAGCGTATACAGGGGAGAGACCCAGTACTTC	CASSVYRGETQYF
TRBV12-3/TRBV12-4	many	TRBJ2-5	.	TGTGCCAGCAGTTTTCGTGAATCAGAGACCCAGTACTTC	CASSFRESETQYF
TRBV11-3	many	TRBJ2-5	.	TGTGCCAGCAGCTTTGTGAGTTTAATCGGAGAGACCCAGTACTTC	CASSFVSLIGETQYF